This entry concerns a single TCR beta chain. Germline loops: CDR1 SNHLY, CDR2 FYNNEI. The CDR3 loop spans 15 amino acids. Trimming at V came to 7 bases and at J to 1 base, leaving 4 bases not matched to a gene. Original processing methods: Counts of nucleated cells, estimated from reference gene primer amplification, were obtained. The table came from immunoSEQ multiplex PCR; TCRdb's copy has only in-frame clones and leaves some out. The V and J calls and clone size are taken from that table; D and trimming were inferred from the DNA. Of roughly 340,000 clones in the sample, 80% to 90% were seen once. Those enrolled in Seattle joined during active infection and were followed longitudinally afterward. This entry is derived from a study of blood T cell repertoires in COVID-19. Study details: COVID-19 samples collected from the United States, Italy and Spain covered acute and convalescent phases. In each case, the material was cDNA or gDNA derived from T cells, B-cell-depleted T cells, or PBMCs.

The rearrangement joins TRBV2 to TRBJ1-1, with TRBD1 identical over 12 bases. Sequencing was done on a sample of peripheral blood. This TCR was recovered from a woman aged 50 to 60 with COVID-19, enrolled during active disease. The CDR3 DNA is TGTGCCAGCATTTGGGACAGGGGGCGGAACACTGAAGCTTTCTTT. Translating gives CASIWDRGRNTEAFF.